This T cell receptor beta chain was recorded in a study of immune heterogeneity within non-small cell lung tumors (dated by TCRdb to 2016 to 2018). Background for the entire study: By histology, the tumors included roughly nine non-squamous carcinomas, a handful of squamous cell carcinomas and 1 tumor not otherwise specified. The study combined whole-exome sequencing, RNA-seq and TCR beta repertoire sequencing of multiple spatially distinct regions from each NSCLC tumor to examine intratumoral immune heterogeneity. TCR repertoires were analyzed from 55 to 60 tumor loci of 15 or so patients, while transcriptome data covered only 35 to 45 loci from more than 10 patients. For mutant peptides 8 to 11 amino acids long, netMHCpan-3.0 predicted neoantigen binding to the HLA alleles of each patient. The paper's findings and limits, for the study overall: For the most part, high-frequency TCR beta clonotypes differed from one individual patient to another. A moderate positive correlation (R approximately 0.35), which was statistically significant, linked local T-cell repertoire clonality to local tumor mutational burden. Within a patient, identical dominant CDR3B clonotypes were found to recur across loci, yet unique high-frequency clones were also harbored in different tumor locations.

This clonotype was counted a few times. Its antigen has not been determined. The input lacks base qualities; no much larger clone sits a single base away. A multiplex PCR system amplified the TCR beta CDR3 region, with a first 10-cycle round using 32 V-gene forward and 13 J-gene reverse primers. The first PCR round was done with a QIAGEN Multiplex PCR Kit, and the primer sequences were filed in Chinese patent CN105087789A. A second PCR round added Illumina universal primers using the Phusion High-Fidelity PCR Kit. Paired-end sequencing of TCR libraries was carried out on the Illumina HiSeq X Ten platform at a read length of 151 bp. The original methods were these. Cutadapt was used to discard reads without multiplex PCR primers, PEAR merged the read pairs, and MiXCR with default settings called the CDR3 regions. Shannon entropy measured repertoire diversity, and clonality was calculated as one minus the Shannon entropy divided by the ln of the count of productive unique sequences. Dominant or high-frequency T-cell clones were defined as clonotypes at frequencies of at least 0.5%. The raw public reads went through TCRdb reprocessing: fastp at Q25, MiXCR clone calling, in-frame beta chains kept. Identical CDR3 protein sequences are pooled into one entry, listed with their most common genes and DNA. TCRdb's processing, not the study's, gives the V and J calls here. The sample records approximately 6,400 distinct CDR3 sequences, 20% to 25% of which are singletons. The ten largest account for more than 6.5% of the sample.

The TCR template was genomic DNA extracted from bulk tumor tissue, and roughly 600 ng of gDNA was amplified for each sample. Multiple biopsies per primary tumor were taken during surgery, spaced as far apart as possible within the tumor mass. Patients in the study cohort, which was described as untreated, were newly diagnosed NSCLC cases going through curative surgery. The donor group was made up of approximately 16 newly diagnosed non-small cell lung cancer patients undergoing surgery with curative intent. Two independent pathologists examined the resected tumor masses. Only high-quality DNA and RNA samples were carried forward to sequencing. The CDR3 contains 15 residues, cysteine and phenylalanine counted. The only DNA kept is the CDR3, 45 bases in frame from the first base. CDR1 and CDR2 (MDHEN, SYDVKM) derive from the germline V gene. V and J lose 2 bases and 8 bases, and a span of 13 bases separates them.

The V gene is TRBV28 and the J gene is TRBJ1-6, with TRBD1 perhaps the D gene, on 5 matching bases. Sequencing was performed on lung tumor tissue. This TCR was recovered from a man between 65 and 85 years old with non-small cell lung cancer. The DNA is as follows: TGTGCCAGCAGTTTAATGGGACGGCCTTATTCACCCCTCCACTTT. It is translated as CASSLMGRPYSPLHF. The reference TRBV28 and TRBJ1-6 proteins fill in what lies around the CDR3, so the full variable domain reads DVKVTQSSRYLVKRTGEKVFLECVQDMDHENMFWYRQDPGLGLRLIYFSYDVKMKEKGDIPEGYSVSREKKERFSLILESASTNQTSMYLCASSLMGRPYSPLHFGNGTRLTVT.